This passage covers 5 T cell receptor beta chains from one sample sequenced in a study of beta chain features in type 1 diabetes. The authors reverse transcribed all of the isolated RNA, so sequencing captured expressed TCRB transcripts. The method was immunoSEQ multiplex PCR; TCRdb's version includes in-frame clones alone and lacks a portion of them. The sample includes over 300,000 clones, less than 9.5% of them seen just once. Sequenced material: central memory CD4+ T cells from blood. Receptors originate from a woman younger than 35 in good health.

In this sample, this clone turned up a few times. The chain combines TRBV29-1 with TRBJ1-1; D is ambiguous. The CDR3 contains 15 residues. Germline V gene lookup returns CDR1 SQVTM and CDR2 ANQGSEA. The V end lost 1 base, the J end lost 1 base, and 13 bases lay between the germline ends. CDR3 sequence: CSVEGPHGENTEAFF. In nucleotides, the CDR3 is TGCAGCGTTGAAGGTCCTCACGGGGAGAACACTGAAGCTTTCTTT.

This clone came up a few times. This chain joins TRBV5-1 and TRBJ2-7, with 13 bases matching TRBD2. The CDR3 runs 20 residues. J lost 1 base, V lost 3 bases, and 16 bases had no gene match. Germline V gives CDR1 SGHRS, CDR2 YFSETQ. The CDR3 loop is CASSSRFSGLAGRISYEQYF. CDR3 DNA sequence: TGCGCCAGCAGCTCCCGTTTTTCGGGACTAGCGGGAAGAATATCCTACGAGCAGTACTTC.

This clone was counted between two and nine times. The chain recombines TRBV7-9 with TRBJ2-6; TRBD1 matches at 12 bases. CDR3 length equals 19 residues. The germline CDR1 and CDR2 sequences are SEHNR and FQNEAQ (reference sequence). V was clipped by 2 bases and J by 2 bases; unmatched bases: 7. In nucleotides, the CDR3 is TGTGCCAGCAGCTTACTTCCTGGGACAGGGGGCCCTGGGGCCAACGTCCTGACTTTC. It translates to CASSLLPGTGGPGANVLTF.

The V call is TRBV5-4, the J call TRBJ2-1; D is undetermined. V was trimmed by 2 bases and J by 0 bases, leaving 9 bases between them. Germline V gives CDR1 SGHNT, CDR2 YYREEE (reference sequence). The length of the CDR3 is 15 residues. The CDR3 is CASSFRLPSYNEQFF. CDR3 nucleotide sequence: TGTGCCAGCAGCTTTCGGCTACCCTCCTACAATGAGCAGTTCTTC.

This clone was seen at least ten times. The rearrangement uses TRBV7-9 and TRBJ1-2; unclear D gene. Per germline, CDR1 SEHNR and CDR2 FQNEAQ (reference sequence). The V and J ends lost 6 bases and 0 bases respectively, with 17 bases between them. The CDR3 loop spans 16 amino acids. CDR3 sequence: CASSLLWTTANYGYTF. The CDR3 nucleotides read TGTGCCAGCAGTCTTTTATGGACTACGGCTAACTATGGCTACACCTTC.